These T cell receptor beta chains were read from a single sample in a study of cytomegalovirus exposure and HLA in healthy donors. Sequenced by immunoSEQ multiplex PCR; TCRdb stores in-frame clones only, minus some. In the table there are around 130,000 clones, 80% of which are singletons. The sequenced sample was PBMCs. Every receptor here comes from a man aged 25 to 40 in good health and CMV-seronegative. Each CDR3 is given with its conserved first and last residue. The order of the fields is J gene, clone size, V gene, D gene, CDR3 protein, CDR3 DNA. D genes are given only for firm matches. Expanded clones are given a class, and other clones once, few, many or no size at all.

TRBJ1-2,few,TRBV7-2,.,CASSLGGRSYGYTF,TGTGCCAGCAGCTTAGGGGGCAGGAGCTATGGCTACACCTTC
TRBJ2-3,.,TRBV4-2,TRBD2,CASSQASGGATDTQYF,TGTGCCAGCAGCCAAGCTAGCGGGGGGGCCACAGATACGCAGTATTTT
TRBJ2-3,once,TRBV28,TRBD1,CASSSYRGLGTDTQYF,TGTGCCAGCAGTTCATACAGGGGGCTTGGGACAGATACGCAGTATTTT
TRBJ2-3,.,TRBV29-1,TRBD2,CSVVLAGVLISGTDTQYF,TGCAGCGTGGTACTAGCGGGAGTATTGATTAGTGGCACAGATACGCAGTATTTT
TRBJ2-7,.,TRBV28,TRBD1,CASSSDRVWEQYF,TGTGCCAGCAGTTCCGACAGGGTCTGGGAGCAGTACTTC
TRBJ2-1,once,TRBV6-1,TRBD2,CASTTTSGVYNEQFF,TGTGCCAGCACGACAACTAGCGGGGTCTACAATGAGCAGTTCTTC
TRBJ2-7,.,TRBV5-4,.,CASSASGTPYEQYF,TGTGCCAGCAGCGCCTCCGGGACACCCTACGAGCAGTACTTC
TRBJ2-6,.,TRBV6-6,TRBD1,CASSQQGFGANVLTF,TGTGCCAGCAGCCAACAGGGGTTTGGGGCCAACGTCCTGACTTTC
TRBJ2-1,few,TRBV7-2,.,CASSSRALASFDEQFF,TGTGCCAGCAGCTCTAGGGCCCTAGCGAGTTTCGATGAGCAGTTCTTC
TRBJ2-7,once,TRBV6-1,.,CASSSLDKAYEQYF,TGTGCCAGCAGTTCACTGGACAAGGCCTACGAGCAGTACTTC
TRBJ2-5,.,TRBV29-1,.,CSGTAGHGKETQYF,TGCAGCGGGACAGCGGGACATGGGAAAGAGACCCAGTACTTC
TRBJ1-6,.,TRBV27,.,CASSPTPSSYNSPLHF,TGTGCCAGCAGTCCGACACCCAGCTCCTATAATTCACCCCTCCACTTT
TRBJ2-5,.,TRBV2,TRBD1,CASTRQGQQETQYF,TGTGCCAGCACCAGACAGGGGCAACAAGAGACCCAGTACTTC
TRBJ1-1,.,TRBV4-3,.,CASSQAQASAEAFF,TGCGCCAGCAGCCAAGCACAGGCTAGTGCTGAAGCTTTCTTT
TRBJ1-5,.,TRBV7-9,.,CASSLRLRLGLNQPQHF,TGTGCCAGCAGCCTCCGTTTGAGGTTAGGTCTGAATCAGCCCCAGCATTTT
TRBJ2-2,.,TRBV27,TRBD2,CASSGTSGSTGELFF,TGTGCCAGCAGTGGGACTAGCGGGAGCACCGGGGAGCTGTTTTTT
TRBJ1-2,.,TRBV28,.,CATRDFNYGYTF,TGTGCAACCCGAGATTTCAACTATGGCTACACCTTC
TRBJ1-5,.,TRBV27,.,CASRRQPNQPQHF,TGTGCCAGCAGACGACAGCCGAATCAGCCCCAGCATTTT
TRBJ2-7,.,TRBV11-2,TRBD2,CASSLRLAAAHEQYF,TGTGCCAGCAGCTTACGGCTAGCGGCAGCCCACGAGCAGTACTTC
TRBJ2-3,.,TRBV15,TRBD2,CATSRDEGLVTDTQYF,TGTGCCACCAGCAGAGATGAGGGACTAGTTACAGATACGCAGTATTTT
TRBJ2-2,.,TRBV11-3,.,CASSPGQLDTGELFF,TGTGCCAGCAGCCCAGGACAGCTCGACACCGGGGAGCTGTTTTTT
TRBJ2-7,few,TRBV2,.,CASSESVGGRVKQYF,TGTGCCAGCAGTGAATCGGTAGGAGGGCGGGTAAAGCAGTACTTC